This T cell receptor beta chain appears in the sequencing data of a study of regulatory T cells in long-lasting Graves disease. Study-level findings and limits: Lower TCR diversity was seen in persistent Graves' patients than in newly diagnosed ones. Among samples with persistent disease, TRBV28, TRBJ1-2 and TRBJ2-5 were favored.

Note on this clonotype: Its antigen is currently unknown.

According to the study, TCR beta libraries were built with iRepertoire HTBI primers and CDR3-region Arm-PCR. TCRdb ran MiXCR on the multiplex PCR reads and lists one entry per CDR3 protein. The sample includes more than 650,000 distinct CDR3 sequences, about 30% of them seen just once. The CDR3 spans 17 residues. CDR1 and CDR2 (germline): MDHEN, SYDVKM. The V gene end was trimmed by 7 bases and the J gene end by 0 bases; junction bases not matched to a gene: 12. Time point reported: persistent/refractory GD, antithyroid drugs over 5 years with positive TRAb. Following extraction of RNA from PBMCs, that RNA was used to make the TCR library.

The sequence was collected from a female donor with Graves disease. Source: peripheral blood mononuclear cells (PBMCs), taken when the disease was refractory, from a patient treated with antithyroid drugs. The chain employs TRBV28 and TRBJ1-5; 7 bases line up with TRBD1. CDR3 bases: TGTGCCAGCACCACCGAAGGGACAGTTTATAGCAATCAGCCCCAGCATTTT. It yields the protein CASTTEGTVYSNQPQHF.